Each of the 16 T cell receptor beta chains below was sequenced from the same sample in a study of T cells in Graves' hyperthyroidism and ophthalmopathy. The CDR3 regions of TCR beta were amplified from RNA transcripts. TCR CDR3 underwent first-round RT-PCR with the HTBI primer set. MiXCR, applied by TCRdb to the multiplex PCR reads, yields one record per CDR3 protein. Among about 350,000 distinct CDR3 sequences, 11% to 15% were seen once, and the ten largest hold about 26%. The sample consisted of blood. Receptors were obtained from a woman aged 30 to 39 with Graves' hyperthyroidism.

There are a few counts of this clonotype. The chain employs TRBV7-2 and TRBJ1-1; D gene uncertain. The germline V gene has CDR1 SGHTA and CDR2 FQGNSA. The V gene lost 6 bases and the J gene lost 5 bases, with 13 bases spanning the gap. The CDR3 has 13 residues. As DNA, the CDR3 is TGTGCCAGCAGTCCTGCCCGGAGGACTGAAGCTTTCTTT. This sequence encodes CASSPARRTEAFF.

The chain employs TRBV27 and TRBJ2-4; 7 bases are a match to TRBD1. After removal of 4 bases from V and 0 bases from J, the junction contained 9 bases not matched to a gene. The CDR3 totals 17 residues. The V gene's germline CDR1 is MNHEY and CDR2 SMNVEV (reference sequence). The CDR3 here is CASSSTTGDIAKNIQYF. The CDR3 DNA reads as TGTGCCAGCAGTTCCACAACAGGGGACATAGCCAAAAACATTCAGTACTTC.

Details on this clonotype: A much larger clone lies a single base off, so this may be a read error. The genes are TRBV7-9 and TRBJ2-3; 9 positions agree with TRBD1. Germline V gene sequence: CDR1 SEHNR, CDR2 FQNEAQ (reference sequence). CDR3 length: 15 residues. The CDR3 sequence: CASTGGQGSADTRYF. DNA of the CDR3: TGTGCCAGCACCGGCGGACAGGGGTCCGCAGATACGCGGTATTTT.

This clonotype appeared many times. This rearrangement joins TRBV11-2 to TRBJ2-5; a weak D match, TRBD1 (6 bases). V dropped 8 bases and J dropped 2 bases, with 9 bases sitting between them. CDR3 size: 12 residues. Germline V lookup: CDR1 SGHAT, CDR2 FQNNGV. This chain's CDR3 is CASQGLQETQYF. The DNA of the CDR3 is TGTGCCAGCCAGGGGCTACAAGAGACCCAGTACTTC. Combining the CDR3 with reference TRBV11-2 and TRBJ2-5 gives the whole variable domain EAGVAQSPRYKIIEKRQSVAFWCNPISGHATLYWYQQILGQGPKLLIQFQNNGVVDDSQLPKDRFSAERLKGVDSTLKIQPAKLEDSAVYLCASQGLQETQYFGPGTRLLVL.

This clonotype was counted between two and nine times. The chain couples TRBV30 to TRBJ1-1; D unresolved. Trimming took off 3 bases at V and 3 bases at J, with 14 bases between the two ends. The CDR3 totals 14 residues. Germline V gene sequence: CDR1 GTSNPN, CDR2 SVGIG (reference sequence). The CDR3 DNA reads as TGTGCCTGGAGGTACCCGGCCGGGTACACTGAAGCTTTCTTT. Translated: CAWRYPAGYTEAFF.

A note on this clonotype: One end of the junction varies from germline; a read error may be responsible. The chain carries TRBV11-2 and TRBJ2-5; TRBD2 matches at 8 bases. The V gene's germline CDR1 is SGHAT and CDR2 FQNNGV. The CDR3 covers 16 residues. CDR3 amino acids: CASSIDIGGGWETQYF. CDR3 in DNA: TGTGCCAGCAGCATAGATATCGGGGGGGGCTGGGAGACCCAGTACTTC.

This clonotype appeared many times. The chain recombines TRBV28 with TRBJ1-2; TRBD1 is a possible D gene (6 bases). CDR3 length: 16 amino acids. The V and J ends lost 2 bases and 4 bases respectively, with 17 bases between them. Germline values: CDR1 MDHEN, CDR2 SYDVKM. The CDR3, as DNA: TGTGCCAGCAGTTTAGGAGGTTCCCGAGGGGGCTATGGCTACACCTTC. It is translated as CASSLGGSRGGYGYTF.

This clonotype was observed at least ten times. This chain joins TRBV2 and TRBJ2-1; D is perhaps TRBD1 or TRBD2 (7 bases each). V gave up 6 bases and J gave up 5 bases, with 17 bases separating them. The CDR3 is 15 amino acids. Per the germline V gene, CDR1 is SNHLY and CDR2 is FYNNEI. DNA for the CDR3: TGTGCCAGCAGCATGGGAGGGGGCACTGACAATGAGCAGTTCTTC. Translating gives CASSMGGGTDNEQFF.

The chain has TRBV6-5 and TRBJ2-2; tentative D call: TRBD2 (5 bases). CDR3 size: 14 residues. V gave up 2 bases and J gave up 7 bases, with 11 bases separating them. Germline lookup yields CDR1 MNHEY and CDR2 SVGAGI. The CDR3 loop is CASSYGSGDGELFF. The DNA of the CDR3 is TGTGCCAGCAGTTACGGGAGTGGGGACGGGGAGCTGTTTTTT.

This clonotype was seen at least ten times. This chain links TRBV28 with TRBJ2-7; 9 bases align to TRBD1. This CDR3 has 14 amino acids. Trimming removed 6 bases from V and 5 bases from J; junction bases left unmatched: 8. Per the germline V gene, CDR1 is MDHEN and CDR2 is SYDVKM. CDR3 protein: CASSLPGQGHEQYF. CDR3 coding DNA: TGTGCCAGCAGCCTCCCGGGACAGGGCCACGAGCAGTACTTC.

This clonotype was found a few times. This chain links TRBV6-2 or TRBV6-3 with TRBJ2-3, with D unclear. From germline, CDR1 is MNHEY and CDR2 SVGEGT. With 6 bases removed from V and 0 bases from J, the gap between germline ends came to 13 bases. This CDR3 spans 15 amino acids. The CDR3 spells CASSPLRPSTDTQYF. CDR3 sequence (DNA): TGTGCCAGCAGCCCCCTACGCCCGAGCACAGATACGCAGTATTTT.

This clonotype has more than one count but fewer than ten. The chain links TRBV6-2 or TRBV6-3 to TRBJ1-6; D gene unclear. The CDR3 spans 17 residues. Trimming took 1 base from V and 0 from J, leaving 10 bases between them. In germline, CDR1 is MNHEY, CDR2 SVGEGT. The CDR3 region has the DNA TGTGCCAGCAGTTACTTGGGGTCCGGCTCCTATAATTCACCCCTCCACTTT. Protein product: CASSYLGSGSYNSPLHF.

The chain combines TRBV9 with TRBJ2-5; D gene ambiguous. Per germline, CDR1 SGDLS and CDR2 YYNGEE. CDR3 length: 15 amino acids. The V end was cut by 1 base, the J end by 4 bases, with 14 bases between. In nucleotides, the CDR3 is TGTGCCAGCAGCGTACAGGACGGGCGGCGAGAGACCCAGTACTTC. Protein: CASSVQDGRRETQYF.

This chain uses TRBV20-1 with TRBJ2-1; 8 bases agree with TRBD2. CDR1 and CDR2 from the germline V gene are DFQATT and SNEGSKA (reference sequence). J lost 5 bases, V lost 0 bases, and 15 bases had no gene match. The CDR3 covers 18 residues. The CDR3 sequence is CSARDPITGTSVNNEQFF. The CDR3 DNA sequence: TGCAGTGCTAGAGATCCAATTACCGGGACTAGTGTAAACAATGAGCAGTTCTTC.

This clonotype was found a few times. The V and J genes are TRBV4-1 and TRBJ2-7; TRBD2 agrees at 7 bases. Per germline, CDR1 MGHRA and CDR2 YSYEKL. V trimming: 6 bases; J trimming: 3 bases; junction bases outside the gene matches: 14. This CDR3 is 16 amino acids long. The DNA of the CDR3 is TGCGCCAGCAGTCAGAATCCCACTAGCGACTACTACGAGCAGTACTTC. Translation: CASSQNPTSDYYEQYF.

The chain couples TRBV6-5 to TRBJ2-5; 7 bases are a match to TRBD1. The length of the CDR3 is 15 residues. V was clipped by 2 bases and J by 4 bases; unmatched bases: 7. Looked up from germline, CDR1 is MNHEY and CDR2 is SVGAGI. CDR3 region: CASSYQITGAETQYF. CDR3 nucleotide sequence: TGTGCCAGCAGTTACCAAATTACAGGGGCAGAGACCCAGTACTTC.